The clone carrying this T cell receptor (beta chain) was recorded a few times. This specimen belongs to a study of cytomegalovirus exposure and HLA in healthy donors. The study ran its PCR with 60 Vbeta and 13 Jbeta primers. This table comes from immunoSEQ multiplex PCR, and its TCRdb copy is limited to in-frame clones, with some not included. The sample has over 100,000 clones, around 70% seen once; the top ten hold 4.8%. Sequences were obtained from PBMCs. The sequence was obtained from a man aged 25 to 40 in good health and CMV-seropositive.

Written as DNA, the CDR3 is TGTGCCAGCAGCTCTAGAGCGGGCTATGGCTACACCTTC. Translating gives CASSSRAGYGYTF. The chain couples TRBV7-9 to TRBJ1-2; D remains ambiguous. The CDR3 is made up of 13 amino acids. Germline CDR1 is SEHNR and CDR2 is FQNEAQ (reference sequence). Trimming took 4 bases from V and 4 from J, leaving 10 bases between them. Filled out from reference TRBV7-9 and TRBJ1-2, the complete variable domain reads DTGVSQNPRHKITKRGQNVTFRCDPISEHNRLYWYRQTLGQGPEFLTYFQNEAQLEKSRLLSDRFSAERPKGSFSTLEIQRTEQGDSAMYLCASSSRAGYGYTFGSGTRLTVV.